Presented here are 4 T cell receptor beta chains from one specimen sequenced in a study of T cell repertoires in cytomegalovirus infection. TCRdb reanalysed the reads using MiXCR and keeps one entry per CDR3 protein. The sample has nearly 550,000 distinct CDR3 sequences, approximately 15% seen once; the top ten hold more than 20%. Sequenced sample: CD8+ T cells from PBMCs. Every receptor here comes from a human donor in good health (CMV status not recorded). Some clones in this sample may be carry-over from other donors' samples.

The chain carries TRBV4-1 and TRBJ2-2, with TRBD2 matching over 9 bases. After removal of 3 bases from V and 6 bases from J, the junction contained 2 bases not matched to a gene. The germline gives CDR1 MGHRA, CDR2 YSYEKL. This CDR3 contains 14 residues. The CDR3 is CASSQRGGSGELFF. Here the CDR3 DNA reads TGCGCCAGCAGCCAGCGGGGGGGCTCCGGGGAGCTGTTTTTT.

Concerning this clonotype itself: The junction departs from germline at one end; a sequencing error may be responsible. In DNA form, the CDR3 reads TGTGCTAGCAGCTTAGAACCCAGCACACCCAACACCGGGGAGCTGTTTTTT. It yields the protein CASSLEPSTPNTGELFF. The genes are TRBV7-6 and TRBJ2-2, with D unclear. The CDR3 is made up of 17 amino acids. Germline V gene lookup returns CDR1 SGHVS and CDR2 FNYEAQ.

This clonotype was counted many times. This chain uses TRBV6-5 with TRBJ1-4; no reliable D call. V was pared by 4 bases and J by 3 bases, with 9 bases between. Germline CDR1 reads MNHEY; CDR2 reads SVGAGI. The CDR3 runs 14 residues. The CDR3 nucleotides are TGTGCCAGCAGTTTCGCCACCTCTAATGAAAAACTGTTTTTT. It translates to CASSFATSNEKLFF.

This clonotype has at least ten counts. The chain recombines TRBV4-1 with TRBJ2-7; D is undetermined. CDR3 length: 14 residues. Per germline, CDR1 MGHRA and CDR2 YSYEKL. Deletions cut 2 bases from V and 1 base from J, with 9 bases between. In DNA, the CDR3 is TGCGCCAGCAGCCAATCGGTAGGATCCTACGAGCAGTACTTC. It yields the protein CASSQSVGSYEQYF.